This TCR beta chain was profiled in a study of vaccination effects on CD4 cells after COVID-19. Study context: Post-vaccination samples were obtained at early and late time points from three convalescent patients. Findings of the study overall: Few convalescent patients and no early post-infection timepoints were included in the study. New vaccine-induced clones made up most post-vaccine spike-reactive clones in convalescents.

This clone has more than one count but fewer than ten. Its antigen is not identified. The culture ran for approximately 10 days, and then CD4+ T cells were isolated. Between March and December 2020, the person had a SARS-CoV-2 infection that PCR confirmed. Participants got two doses of BNT162b2 or mRNA-1273 vaccine. The table came from immunoSEQ multiplex PCR; TCRdb's copy has only in-frame clones and leaves some out. The sample includes tens of thousands of clones, 65% to 80% of them seen just once. V trimming: 0 bases; J trimming: 7 bases; junction bases outside the gene matches: 9. Per germline, CDR1 SGHTA and CDR2 FQGNSA. This CDR3 is built from 16 residues.

This specimen consisted of CD4+ T cells from PBMCs cultured without peptide, obtained after COVID-19 vaccination. The sequence came from a human donor who had a prior SARS-CoV-2 infection. The chain links TRBV7-2 to TRBJ2-1; 7 nucleotides match TRBD2. In DNA form, the CDR3 reads TGTGCCAGCAGCTTAGCGGGAGGAGTGGGGGGGAATGAGCAGTTCTTC. Protein product: CASSLAGGVGGNEQFF.